This paragraph reports one TCR beta chain. This specimen comes from a study of cytomegalovirus exposure and HLA in healthy donors. Each donor was nominally healthy when sampled (though unrecorded immune exposures were likely). Germline-derived CDR1 and CDR2 are SGHRS and YFSETQ. The CDR3 length is 14 residues. The V and J ends lost 7 bases and 2 bases, in that order; junction bases with no gene match: 7. The PCR used 60 Vbeta and 13 Jbeta primers. TCRdb keeps only in-frame clones here, not all; method: immunoSEQ multiplex PCR. The sample includes around 75,000 clones. The gene calls are TRBV5-1 and TRBJ1-1, with 8 nucleotides matching TRBD1. The source material was PBMCs. This clonotype was sampled from a man aged 35-49 years in good health and CMV-seronegative. The CDR3 DNA sequence: TGCGCCAGCGGCCCGGACAGGGCAAACACTGAAGCTTTCTTT. Translation gives CASGPDRANTEAFF.